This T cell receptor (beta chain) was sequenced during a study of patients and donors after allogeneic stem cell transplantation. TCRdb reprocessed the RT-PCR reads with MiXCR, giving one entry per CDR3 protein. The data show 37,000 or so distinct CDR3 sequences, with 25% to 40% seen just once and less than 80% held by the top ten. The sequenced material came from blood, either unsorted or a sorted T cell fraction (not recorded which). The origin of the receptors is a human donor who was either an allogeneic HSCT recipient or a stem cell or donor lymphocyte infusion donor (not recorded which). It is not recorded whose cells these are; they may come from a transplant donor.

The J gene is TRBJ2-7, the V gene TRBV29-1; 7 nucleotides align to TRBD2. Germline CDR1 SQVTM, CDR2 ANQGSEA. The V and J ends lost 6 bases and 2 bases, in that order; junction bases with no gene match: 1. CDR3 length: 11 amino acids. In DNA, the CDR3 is TGCAGCGTAGCGGGGACCTACGAGCAGTACTTC. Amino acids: CSVAGTYEQYF.